This T cell receptor (beta chain) appears in the sequencing data of a study of T-cell reconstitution after alpha-beta-depleted transplantation in children. Whole-study results and caveats: Surviving thymic progenitors and recipient T cells were the source of high TCRbeta diversity at day 60 in some patients. The origin of alpha-beta T cells about two months after transplant was reportedly several hundred expanded graft clones. T cells produced anew were the main source of T-cell counts and diversity one year after transplant.

The table lists this clonotype with many counts. Its antigen is not identified. Preparation of the TCRbeta library used unique molecular identifiers. TCRdb re-called the PCR reads through MiXCR, storing one row per CDR3 protein. The repertoire holds hundreds of thousands of distinct CDR3 sequences, with roughly 13% as singletons. The CDR3 contains 16 residues. The J segment lost 0 bases and the V segment lost 5 bases, leaving 7 bases of the junction unmatched. CDR1 is SGHTA and CDR2 is FQGNSA in the germline V gene. The V call is TRBV7-2, the J call TRBJ2-7; 10 bases line up with TRBD2. The sequencing used PBMCs, mostly from graft donor cells, collected 360 days after TCRalphabeta/CD19-depleted stem cell transplant. This receptor was obtained from a male patient younger than 18 who had a stem cell transplant for acute myeloid leukemia, so the T cells may come from the graft donor. CDR3 region: CASSPIGLAASYEQYF. In nucleotides, the CDR3 is TGTGCCAGCAGCCCCATAGGACTAGCGGCCTCCTACGAGCAGTACTTC. The entire variable domain, with the rest obtained from reference TRBV7-2 and TRBJ2-7, is as follows: GAGVSQSPSNKVTEKGKDVELRCDPISGHTALYWYRQSLGQGLEFLIYFQGNSAPDKSGLPSDRFSAERTGGSVSTLTIQRTQQEDSAVYLCASSPIGLAASYEQYFGPGTRLTVT.